A single sample gave rise to the 28 T cell receptor beta chains below, sequenced in a study of blood T cell repertoires in COVID-19. Method: immunoSEQ multiplex PCR; TCRdb's copy keeps in-frame clones and lacks some. The profile shows approximately 50,000 clones, roughly nine tenths of them singletons. Sequencing used peripheral blood. The receptors were gathered from a human donor in a cohort sampled during active COVID-19.

This chain connects TRBV29-1 to TRBJ1-1; 8 bases agree with TRBD1. The germline V gene has CDR1 SQVTM and CDR2 ANQGSEA. The junction had 3 bases not matched to a gene; V was cut back by 6 bases and J by 3 bases. The CDR3 totals 12 residues. CDR3 region: CSVGTGYTEAFF. Here the CDR3 DNA reads TGCAGCGTCGGGACAGGTTACACTGAAGCTTTCTTT.

This clone has just one count. The chain uses TRBV19 and TRBJ1-2, with D possibly matching TRBD1 (6 bases). V was pared by 6 bases and J by 4 bases, with 12 bases between. Per germline, CDR1 LNHDA and CDR2 SQIVND (reference sequence). The CDR3 has 13 residues. This chain's CDR3 is CASRHSDSYGYTF. DNA of the CDR3: TGTGCCAGTAGACACTCGGACAGCTATGGCTACACCTTC.

This chain links TRBV20-1 with TRBJ1-5; 7 nucleotides match TRBD1. Germline CDR1 reads DFQATT; CDR2 reads SNEGSKA (reference sequence). The ends lost 3 bases at V and 1 base at J; junction bases unmatched: 3. This CDR3 has 14 residues. The CDR3 nucleotides read TGCAGTGCTAGTTTCAGGGGGAGCAATCAGCCCCAGCATTTT. It codes for CSASFRGSNQPQHF.

The chain couples TRBV6-5 to TRBJ1-3; D uncertain. Per germline, CDR1 MNHEY and CDR2 SVGAGI. The CDR3 length is 14 residues. Trimming removed 6 bases from V and 0 bases from J, with 9 bases in between. The CDR3 spells CASSPGSSGNTIYF. The CDR3 DNA reads as TGTGCCAGCAGCCCGGGGAGCTCTGGAAACACCATATATTTT.

The chain carries TRBV7-3 and TRBJ2-5; D may be TRBD2 (5 bases). The CDR3 covers 13 residues. Looked up from germline, CDR1 is SGHTA and CDR2 is FQGTGA. The V end lost 2 bases, the J end lost 5 bases, and 9 bases lay between the germline ends. CDR3 nucleotides: TGTGCCAGCAGCTTATCTAGCAGGGAGACCCAGTACTTC. Its protein is CASSLSSRETQYF.

The chain uses TRBV6-5 and TRBJ2-1, with TRBD2 matching over 9 bases. This CDR3 spans 16 amino acids. Germline lookup yields CDR1 MNHEY and CDR2 SVGAGI. The V gene end was trimmed by 0 bases and the J gene end by 1 base; junction bases not matched to a gene: 1. The chain's CDR3 is CASSYSGLASYNEQFF. CDR3 coding DNA: TGTGCCAGCAGTTACTCGGGACTAGCTTCCTACAATGAGCAGTTCTTC.

The chain has TRBV5-1 and TRBJ2-7; 10 bases line up with TRBD2. Germline CDR1 and CDR2: SGHRS and YFSETQ. The J segment lost 9 bases and the V segment lost 1 base, leaving 4 bases of the junction unmatched. This CDR3 region has 13 residues. In DNA form, the CDR3 reads TGCGCCAGCAGCTTGAGCGGGAGGGGCCGGCAGTACGTC. It encodes CASSLSGRGRQYV.

This chain links TRBV2 with TRBJ2-7; 7 bases are shared with TRBD1. J gave up 0 bases and V 6 bases, and 2 bases lay outside the gene matches. CDR1 and CDR2 (germline): SNHLY, FYNNEI. This CDR3 contains 13 residues. CDR3 sequence (DNA): TGTGCCAGCAGGGGGACAGCCTCCTACGAGCAGTACTTC. Its translation: CASRGTASYEQYF. Looking up the rest from reference TRBV2 and TRBJ2-7 gives the full variable domain: EPEVTQTPSHQVTQMGQEVILRCVPISNHLYFYWYRQILGQKVEFLVSFYNNEISEKSEIFDDQFSVERPDGSNFTLKIRSTKLEDSAMYFCASRGTASYEQYFGPGTRLTVT.

The rearrangement links TRBV20-1 to TRBJ2-5, with a weak D call TRBD2 (6 bases). This CDR3 is built from 14 residues. Germline values: CDR1 DFQATT, CDR2 SNEGSKA (reference sequence). The V gene lost 3 bases and the J gene lost 2 bases, with 13 bases spanning the gap. CDR3 bases: TGCAGTGCTAGTACGGGGCTAGCGCAAGAGACCCAGTACTTC. Protein: CSASTGLAQETQYF.

The chain is built from TRBV20-1 and TRBJ2-3; a weak D match, TRBD1 (5 bases). CDR3 length equals 10 residues. The V gene lost 6 bases and the J gene lost 8 bases, with 9 bases spanning the gap. Germline V gene sequence: CDR1 DFQATT, CDR2 SNEGSKA (reference sequence). For the CDR3, the DNA is TGCAGTGCAGGGGTTGGTACGCAGTATTTT. Translation gives CSAGVGTQYF.

The chain is built from TRBV6-5 and TRBJ2-7, with D perhaps matching TRBD1 (5 bases). Germline CDR1 reads MNHEY; CDR2 reads SVGAGI. The CDR3 is made up of 13 amino acids. Trimming stripped 0 bases from V and 4 bases from J, with 7 bases between. In DNA, the CDR3 is TGTGCCAGCAGTTACTCTAGGGGATACGAGCAGTACTTC. Translating gives CASSYSRGYEQYF.

The chain combines TRBV10-3 with TRBJ1-2; D is ambiguous. CDR1 and CDR2 (germline): ENHRY, SYGVKD. The length of the CDR3 is 15 residues. V lost 0 bases and J lost 1, with 9 bases in between. The CDR3, as DNA: TGTGCCATCAGTGAGTCTCTCAGTAATAACTATGGCTACACCTTC. It yields the protein CAISESLSNNYGYTF.

The V call is TRBV11-3, the J call TRBJ2-7; the match to TRBD2 covers 7 bases. Germline CDR1 and CDR2: SGHNT and YENEEA. The ends lost 8 bases at V and 5 bases at J; junction bases unmatched: 9. The CDR3 covers 13 residues. The CDR3 DNA follows: TGTGCCAGCGGCAAATCCGGACTAGACGAGCAGTACTTC. Its protein product is CASGKSGLDEQYF.

The CDR3 spells CASSQGGTVYQPQHF. CDR3 bases: TGCGCCAGCAGCCAAGGGGGGACAGTCTATCAGCCCCAGCATTTT. The rearrangement joins TRBV4-1 to TRBJ1-5, with 7 bases identical to TRBD1. The germline CDR1 and CDR2 sequences are MGHRA and YSYEKL. The CDR3 has 15 amino acids. V gave up 1 base and J gave up 5 bases; unmatched junction bases: 5.

The V gene is TRBV5-1, the J gene TRBJ1-2; D not resolved. CDR3 size: 13 residues. V lost 0 bases and J lost 3, with 6 bases in between. The germline V gene encodes CDR1 SGHRS and CDR2 YFSETQ. CDR3: CASSLGRDYGYTF. The DNA of the CDR3 is TGCGCCAGCAGCTTGGGGAGAGACTATGGCTACACCTTC.

The chain has TRBV4-2 and TRBJ2-7, with D perhaps TRBD1 (7 bases). Germline V gene sequence: CDR1 LGHNA, CDR2 YNFKEQ. Trimming cost V 0 bases and J 2 bases, with 17 bases left between them. There are 17 residues in the CDR3. The chain's CDR3 is CASSQDGAGGGTYEQYV. The CDR3 DNA is TGTGCCAGCAGCCAAGATGGGGCAGGGGGAGGAACCTACGAGCAGTACGTC.

The V and J genes are TRBV11-2 and TRBJ2-1; D ambiguous. V was shortened by 5 bases and J by 6 bases, with 14 bases between the two germline ends. The germline CDR1 and CDR2 sequences are SGHAT and FQNNGV. The CDR3 has 14 amino acids. CDR3 loop: CASSPNRNSNEQFF. The CDR3 bases are TGTGCCAGCAGCCCAAATAGGAACAGCAATGAGCAGTTCTTC.

This clone appeared once. The rearrangement uses TRBV7-2 and TRBJ1-1; 7 nucleotides match TRBD1. Germline CDR1 is SGHTA and CDR2 is FQGNSA. V trimming: 2 bases; J trimming: 7 bases; junction bases outside the gene matches: 4. This CDR3 spans 13 amino acids. CDR3 nucleotide sequence: TGTGCCAGCAGCTTAAACAGGGGAGGTGAAGCTTTCTTT. It specifies CASSLNRGGEAFF.

The genes are TRBV28 and TRBJ2-7; 9 bases match TRBD1. The junction had 3 bases not matched to a gene; V was cut back by 2 bases and J by 7 bases. The CDR3 runs 13 residues. CDR1 MDHEN and CDR2 SYDVKM come from the germline V gene. This CDR3 reads CASSLGQGWEQYV. CDR3 nucleotides: TGTGCCAGCAGTTTAGGACAGGGGTGGGAGCAGTACGTC.

The V call is TRBV2, the J call TRBJ2-4; the match to TRBD1 covers 9 bases. The J segment lost 5 bases and the V segment lost 6 bases, leaving 11 bases of the junction unmatched. Germline V gene sequence: CDR1 SNHLY, CDR2 FYNNEI. The CDR3 length is 16 residues. CDR3 DNA: TGTGCCAGCAGGGGAGACATGGACAGGGGCGAAAACATTCAGTACTTC. As protein: CASRGDMDRGENIQYF.

The chain recombines TRBV11-2 with TRBJ1-2; possibly TRBD1 for D (5 bases). Trimming removed 5 bases at V and 1 base at J, with 14 bases between. This CDR3 comprises 15 residues. Looked up from germline, CDR1 is SGHAT and CDR2 is FQNNGV. The CDR3 coding sequence is TGTGCCAGCAGCCCCCTTTCGGGGGGTAACTATGGCTACACCTTC. Residues: CASSPLSGGNYGYTF. The whole variable domain, filled in from reference TRBV11-2 and TRBJ1-2, reads EAGVAQSPRYKIIEKRQSVAFWCNPISGHATLYWYQQILGQGPKLLIQFQNNGVVDDSQLPKDRFSAERLKGVDSTLKIQPAKLEDSAVYLCASSPLSGGNYGYTFGSGTRLTVV.

The CDR3 reads CASSFSGGSYNEQFF. The CDR3 DNA is TGTGCCAGCAGCTTCTCGGGGGGCTCCTACAATGAGCAGTTCTTC. The chain links TRBV7-3 to TRBJ2-1, with 7 nucleotides matching TRBD2. There are 15 residues in the CDR3. V lost 3 bases and J lost 0; bases outside the gene matches: 2. Germline-derived CDR1 and CDR2 are SGHTA and FQGTGA.

J is TRBJ2-2 and V is TRBV19; 7 positions match TRBD1. This CDR3 is built from 15 residues. CDR1 LNHDA and CDR2 SQIVND come from the germline V gene (reference sequence). V lost 1 base to trimming and J lost 4 bases; unmatched junction nucleotides: 3. The CDR3 DNA reads TGTGCCAGTAGTATAGTGACAGGGACCACCGGGGAGCTGTTTTTT. The encoded protein is CASSIVTGTTGELFF. The full variable domain, in which reference TRBV19 and TRBJ2-2 provide the parts outside the CDR3, is DGGITQSPKYLFRKEGQNVTLSCEQNLNHDAMYWYRQDPGQGLRLIYYSQIVNDFQKGDIAEGYSVSREKKESFPLTVTSAQKNPTAFYLCASSIVTGTTGELFFGEGSRLTVL.

V gene TRBV6-6 combines with J gene TRBJ1-2; TRBD1 agrees at 9 bases. From germline, CDR1 is MNHNY and CDR2 SVGAGI (reference sequence). J was trimmed by 1 base and V by 2 bases; bases with no gene match: 2. The CDR3 has 15 amino acids. This CDR3 reads CASSYGQGFNYGYTF. Written as DNA, the CDR3 is TGTGCCAGCAGTTACGGACAGGGGTTTAACTATGGCTACACCTTC.

The V gene is TRBV3-1 (or the pseudogene TRBV3-2), the J gene TRBJ1-1; 8 bases agree with TRBD1. The CDR3 contains 14 residues. Germline CDR1 is LGHDT and CDR2 is YNNKEL (reference sequence). Unmatched junction bases numbered 4, after V lost 2 bases and J lost 5 bases. The CDR3 sequence: CASSQNRGGTEAFF. The CDR3 region has the DNA TGTGCCAGCAGCCAAAACAGGGGGGGGACTGAAGCTTTCTTT.

The chain couples TRBV19 to TRBJ2-3; TRBD2 might be the D (5 bases). CDR1 is LNHDA, CDR2 SQIVND, per germline (reference sequence). The CDR3 runs to 17 residues. V lost 4 bases to trimming and J lost 0 bases, with 17 bases between them. Written as DNA, the CDR3 is TGTGCCAGTAGTAGAAGGGCTAGCCGAATTAGCACAGATACGCAGTATTTT. It specifies CASSRRASRISTDTQYF.

This chain links TRBV7-8 with TRBJ2-6; 7 bases align to TRBD2. CDR3 length: 15 amino acids. CDR1 SGHVS and CDR2 FQNEAQ come from the germline V gene. Trimming at V came to 4 bases and at J to 1 base, leaving 1 base not matched to a gene. DNA of the CDR3: TGTGCCAGCAGCTGGGGGGGGTCTGGGGCCAACGTCCTGACTTTC. Protein product: CASSWGGSGANVLTF.

V gene TRBV6-5 combines with J gene TRBJ1-2; D is perhaps TRBD1 (6 bases). This CDR3 has 13 amino acids. V was pared by 6 bases and J by 5 bases, with 13 bases between. Looked up from germline, CDR1 is MNHEY and CDR2 is SVGAGI. The CDR3 bases are TGTGCCAGCAGGACCGGGACACCTTATGGCTACACCTTC. This gives the protein CASRTGTPYGYTF.